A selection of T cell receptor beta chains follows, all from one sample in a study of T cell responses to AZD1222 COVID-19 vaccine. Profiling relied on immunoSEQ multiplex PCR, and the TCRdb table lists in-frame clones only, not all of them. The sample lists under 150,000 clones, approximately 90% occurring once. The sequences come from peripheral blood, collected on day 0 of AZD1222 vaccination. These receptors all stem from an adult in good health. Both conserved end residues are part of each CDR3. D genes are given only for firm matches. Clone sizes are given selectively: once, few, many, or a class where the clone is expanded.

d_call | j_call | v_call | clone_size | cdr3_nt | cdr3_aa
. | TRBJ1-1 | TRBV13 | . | TGTGCCAGCACCGACAGGTCGGAGACTGAAGCTTTCTTT | CASTDRSETEAFF
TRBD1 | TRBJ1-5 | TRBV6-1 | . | TGTGCCAGCAGTGAACAGGGGGCCTATCAGCCCCAGCATTTT | CASSEQGAYQPQHF
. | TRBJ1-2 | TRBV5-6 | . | TGTGCCAGCAGCCCTGACTTCTCGGGGGGCTATGGCTACACCTTC | CASSPDFSGGYGYTF
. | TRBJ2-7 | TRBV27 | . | TGTGCCAGCAGGTCCGGGGGATCCTACGAGCAGTACTTC | CASRSGGSYEQYF
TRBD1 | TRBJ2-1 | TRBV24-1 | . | TGTGCCACCAGTGATGCAGACAGGGGAGTAAATGAGCAGTTCTTC | CATSDADRGVNEQFF
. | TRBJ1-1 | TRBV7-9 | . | TGTGCCAGCAGCTTAGCAGGAAACACTGAAGCTTTCTTT | CASSLAGNTEAFF
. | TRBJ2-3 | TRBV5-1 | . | TGCGCCAGCAGCCCTCAGGGGGGATCTGAGGATACGCAGTATTTT | CASSPQGGSEDTQYF
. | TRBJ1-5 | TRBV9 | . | TGTGCCAGCAGCGTAGATGGTAGCAATCAGCCCCAGCATTTT | CASSVDGSNQPQHF
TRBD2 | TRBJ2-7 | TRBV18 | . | TGTGCCAGCTCATCCCGGGCTAGCGGTACCTACGAGCAGTACTTC | CASSSRASGTYEQYF
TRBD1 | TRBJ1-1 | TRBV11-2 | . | TGTGCCAGCAGCTTAGAACTTAGGGGGACAGGGTTTCTCGCTGAAGCTTTCTTT | CASSLELRGTGFLAEAFF
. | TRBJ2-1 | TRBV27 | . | TGTGCCAGCAAAAGGGGTCTGGCCATAAATGAGCAGTTCTTC | CASKRGLAINEQFF
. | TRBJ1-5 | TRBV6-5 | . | TGTGCCAGCAGTCCCCGGGTAAATAGCAATCAGCCCCAGCATTTT | CASSPRVNSNQPQHF
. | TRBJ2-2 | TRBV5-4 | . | TGTGCCAGCAGCTCGGCCCTCTCAAGCACCGGGGAGCTGTTTTTT | CASSSALSSTGELFF
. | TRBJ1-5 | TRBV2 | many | TGTGCCAGCAGTCGCGTGGGAAACAGCAATCAGCCCCAGCATTTT | CASSRVGNSNQPQHF
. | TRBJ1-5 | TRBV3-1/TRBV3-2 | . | TGTGCCAGCAGCCAAGGTCTTGGGCAGCCCCAGCATTTT | CASSQGLGQPQHF
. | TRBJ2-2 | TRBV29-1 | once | TGCAGCGTTGAAGAGGGCAGCACCGGGGAGCTGTTTTTT | CSVEEGSTGELFF
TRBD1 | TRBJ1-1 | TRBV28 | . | TGTGCCAGCAGTGAACCCGGGACAGGGGGCACTGAAGCTTTCTTT | CASSEPGTGGTEAFF
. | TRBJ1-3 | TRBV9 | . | TGTGCCAGCAGCGCTCGACCGAGAGCCACTGGAAACACCATATATTTT | CASSARPRATGNTIYF
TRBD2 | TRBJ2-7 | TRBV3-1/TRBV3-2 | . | TGTGCCAGCAGCCCCCCGACGGGTAGCGGGAGGTGGTACGAGCAGTACTTC | CASSPPTGSGRWYEQYF
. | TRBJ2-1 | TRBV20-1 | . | TGCAGTGCTAGTTTTCTAGCGCGGACGAATCTCTTC | CSASFLARTNLF
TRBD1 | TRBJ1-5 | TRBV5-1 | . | TGCGCCAGCAGCCCAGGGACAGGAGGGTTTCAGCCCCAGCATTTT | CASSPGTGGFQPQHF
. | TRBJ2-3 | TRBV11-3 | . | TGTGCCAGCAGCCCAGGCGGGACTCCCTCTAGCACAGATACGCAGTATTTT | CASSPGGTPSSTDTQYF
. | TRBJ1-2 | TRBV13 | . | TGTGCCAGCAGCGTGGGACACGTGAACTATGGCTACACCTTC | CASSVGHVNYGYTF
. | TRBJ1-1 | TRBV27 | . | TGTGCCAGCAGCCCCGGGAGAGGCACTGAAGCTTTCTTT | CASSPGRGTEAFF
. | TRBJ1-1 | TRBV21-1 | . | TGTGCCAGCCGAGTGAACACTGAAGCTTTCTTT | CASRVNTEAFF
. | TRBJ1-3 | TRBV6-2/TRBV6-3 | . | TGTGCCAGCAGTTACCACGAAGCGCTCTCTGGAAACACCATATATTTT | CASSYHEALSGNTIYF
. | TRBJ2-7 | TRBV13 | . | TGTGCCAGCAGCAGTGGGCCCTTAGAGCAGTACTTC | CASSSGPLEQYF
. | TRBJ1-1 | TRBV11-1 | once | TGTGCCAGCAGCCCGGGCCGGAACACTGAAGCTTTCTTT | CASSPGRNTEAFF
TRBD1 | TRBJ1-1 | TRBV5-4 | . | TGTGCCAGCAGGGTACCGGGACAGATGAACACTGAAGCTTTCTTT | CASRVPGQMNTEAFF
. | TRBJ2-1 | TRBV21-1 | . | TGTGCCAGCATCGCCAGAGACAATGAGCAGTTCTTC | CASIARDNEQFF
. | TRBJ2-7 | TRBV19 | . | TGTGCCAGTAGTATAGCTCGCGGGGCGCAGGCCGAGCAGTACTTC | CASSIARGAQAEQYF
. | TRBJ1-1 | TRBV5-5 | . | TGTGCCAGCAGCTTAAGTCTTTGGCAGCTTGAAGCTTTCTTT | CASSLSLWQLEAFF
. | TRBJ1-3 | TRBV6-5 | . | TGTGCCAGCAGTTACACTACACCTCGGGGAGGAAACACCATATATTTT | CASSYTTPRGGNTIYF
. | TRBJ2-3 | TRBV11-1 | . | TGTGCCAGCACCTGGTCAGATACGCAGTATTTT | CASTWSDTQYF
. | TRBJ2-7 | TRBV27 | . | TGTGCCAGCAGTTTATCTACAGGGAGGGAGCAGTACTTC | CASSLSTGREQYF
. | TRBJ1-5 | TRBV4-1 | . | TGCGCCAGCAGCCAAGCGGGACCCAGCAATCAGCCCCAGCATTTT | CASSQAGPSNQPQHF
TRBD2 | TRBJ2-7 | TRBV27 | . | TGTGCCAGCGGGTTAGGACTAGCGGCCTACGAGCAGTACTTC | CASGLGLAAYEQYF
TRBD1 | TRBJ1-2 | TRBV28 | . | TGTGCCAGCAGTCGGGGGCCGCTGACAGGGTCGGGCTACACCTTC | CASSRGPLTGSGYTF
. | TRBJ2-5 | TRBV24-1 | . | TGTGCCACCAGTGATGTGGAGGGGGGAGGGGAGACCCAGTACTTC | CATSDVEGGGETQYF
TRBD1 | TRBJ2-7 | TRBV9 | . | TGTGCCAGCAGCGTAGAGGGACAGGCCTACGAGCAGTACTTC | CASSVEGQAYEQYF
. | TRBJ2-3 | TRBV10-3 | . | TGTGCCATCAGTGACCCCCAGCGGGGCACAGATACGCAGTATTTT | CAISDPQRGTDTQYF
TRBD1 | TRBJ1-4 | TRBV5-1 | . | TGCGCCAGCAGCCGCGGGACAGGGGGCAATAATGAAAAACTGTTTTTT | CASSRGTGGNNEKLFF
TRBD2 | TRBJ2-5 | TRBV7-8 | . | TGTGCCAGCAGCTTAGCCCGCGGACTAGCGGGGGTGGAGACCCAGTACTTC | CASSLARGLAGVETQYF
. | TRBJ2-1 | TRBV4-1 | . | TGCGCCAGCAGCCAAGCTATGAGCTCCTACAATGAGCAGTTCTTC | CASSQAMSSYNEQFF
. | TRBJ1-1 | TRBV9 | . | TGTGCCAGCAGCGTAAATGGTAGGTCTGAAGCTTTCTTT | CASSVNGRSEAFF
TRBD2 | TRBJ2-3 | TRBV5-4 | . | TGTGCCAGCAGCGCTGGACTAGCGGGGGTCACAGATACGCAGTATTTT | CASSAGLAGVTDTQYF
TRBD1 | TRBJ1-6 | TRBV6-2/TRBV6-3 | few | TGTGCCAGCAGTGAGGGACAGCCCAATTCACCCCTCCACTTT | CASSEGQPNSPLHF
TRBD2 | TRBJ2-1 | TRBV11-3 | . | TGTGCCAGCAGCTTAGATTTCACTAGCGGGGGGGGAAACTCCTACAATGAGCAGTTCTTC | CASSLDFTSGGGNSYNEQFF
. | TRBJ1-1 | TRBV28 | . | TGTGCCAGCAGTTTGGATGGTAGTGCTGAAGCTTTCTTT | CASSLDGSAEAFF
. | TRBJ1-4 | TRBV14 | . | TGTGCCAGCAGCCAAGTCCGGCAACCTCTGGAAAAACTGTTTTTT | CASSQVRQPLEKLFF
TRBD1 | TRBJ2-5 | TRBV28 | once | TGTGCCAGCAGTTTAACCGGGACAGGGGGCCGGGAGACCCAGTACTTC | CASSLTGTGGRETQYF
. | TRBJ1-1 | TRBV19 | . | TGTGCCAGTACCCCCCTTACGGAGAACACTGAAGCTTTCTTT | CASTPLTENTEAFF
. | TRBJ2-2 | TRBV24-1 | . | TGTGCCACCAGCCCGGGTGGGCCCTTTAACACCGGGGAGCTGTTTTTT | CATSPGGPFNTGELFF